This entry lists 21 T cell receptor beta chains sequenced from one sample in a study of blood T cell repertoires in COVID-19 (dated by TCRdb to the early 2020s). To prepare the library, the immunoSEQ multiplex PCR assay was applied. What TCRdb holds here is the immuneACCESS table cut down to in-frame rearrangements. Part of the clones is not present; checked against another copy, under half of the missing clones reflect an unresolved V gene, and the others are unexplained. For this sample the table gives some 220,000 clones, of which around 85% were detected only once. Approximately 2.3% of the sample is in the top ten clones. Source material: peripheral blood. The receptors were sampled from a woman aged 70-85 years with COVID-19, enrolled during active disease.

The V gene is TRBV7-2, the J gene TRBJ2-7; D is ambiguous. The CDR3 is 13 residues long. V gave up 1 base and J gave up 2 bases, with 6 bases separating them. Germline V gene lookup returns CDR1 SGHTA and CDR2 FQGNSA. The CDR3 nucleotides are TGTGCCAGCAGCTTAGTACAAACCTACGAGCAGTACTTC. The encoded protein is CASSLVQTYEQYF.

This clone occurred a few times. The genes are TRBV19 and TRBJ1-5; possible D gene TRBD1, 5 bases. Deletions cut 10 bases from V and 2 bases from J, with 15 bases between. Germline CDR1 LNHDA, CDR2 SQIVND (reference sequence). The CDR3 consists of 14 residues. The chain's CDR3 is CATTKEQGNQPQHF. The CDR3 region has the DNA TGTGCCACTACGAAGGAACAGGGCAATCAGCCCCAGCATTTT. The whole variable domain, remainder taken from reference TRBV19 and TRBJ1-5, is DGGITQSPKYLFRKEGQNVTLSCEQNLNHDAMYWYRQDPGQGLRLIYYSQIVNDFQKGDIAEGYSVSREKKESFPLTVTSAQKNPTAFYLCATTKEQGNQPQHFGDGTRLSIL.

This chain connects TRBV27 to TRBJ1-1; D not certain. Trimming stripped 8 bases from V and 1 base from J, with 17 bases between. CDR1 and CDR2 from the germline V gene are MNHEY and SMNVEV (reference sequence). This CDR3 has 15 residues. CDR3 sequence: CASSPWVRGNTEAFF. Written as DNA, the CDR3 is TGTGCCAGCTCCCCGTGGGTGCGAGGGAACACTGAAGCTTTCTTT.

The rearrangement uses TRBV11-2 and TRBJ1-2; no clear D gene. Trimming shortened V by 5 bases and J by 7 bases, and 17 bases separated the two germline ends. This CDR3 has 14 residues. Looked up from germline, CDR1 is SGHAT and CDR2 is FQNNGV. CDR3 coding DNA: TGTGCCAGCAGCCAAGACAAGGTAATTAGTGGCTACACCTTC. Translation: CASSQDKVISGYTF.

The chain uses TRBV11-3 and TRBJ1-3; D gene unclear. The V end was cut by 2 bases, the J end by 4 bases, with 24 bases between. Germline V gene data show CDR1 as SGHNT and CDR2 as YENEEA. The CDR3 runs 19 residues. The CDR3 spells CASSLKGSGNLASGNTIYF. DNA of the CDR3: TGTGCCAGCAGCTTAAAGGGCAGTGGAAACCTAGCAAGCGGAAACACCATATATTTT.

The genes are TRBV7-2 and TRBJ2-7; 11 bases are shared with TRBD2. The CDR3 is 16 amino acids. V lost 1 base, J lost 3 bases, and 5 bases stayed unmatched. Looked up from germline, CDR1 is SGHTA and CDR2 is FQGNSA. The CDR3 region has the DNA TGTGCCAGCAGCTTAGTTTCGACTAGCGGGATCTACGAGCAGTACTTC. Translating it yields CASSLVSTSGIYEQYF.

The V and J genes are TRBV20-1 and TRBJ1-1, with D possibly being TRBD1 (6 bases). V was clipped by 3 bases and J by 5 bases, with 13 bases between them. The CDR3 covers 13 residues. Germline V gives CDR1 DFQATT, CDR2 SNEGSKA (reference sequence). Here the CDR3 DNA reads TGCAGTGCTAGTAAGGGGGTGGGGACTGAAGCTTTCTTT. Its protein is CSASKGVGTEAFF.

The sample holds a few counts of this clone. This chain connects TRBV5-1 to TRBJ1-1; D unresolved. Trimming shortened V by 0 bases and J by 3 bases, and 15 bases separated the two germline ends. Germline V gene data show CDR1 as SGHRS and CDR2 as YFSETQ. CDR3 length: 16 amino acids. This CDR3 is CASSLGPLGRDTEAFF. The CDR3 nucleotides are TGCGCCAGCAGCTTGGGCCCATTGGGTCGGGACACTGAAGCTTTCTTT.

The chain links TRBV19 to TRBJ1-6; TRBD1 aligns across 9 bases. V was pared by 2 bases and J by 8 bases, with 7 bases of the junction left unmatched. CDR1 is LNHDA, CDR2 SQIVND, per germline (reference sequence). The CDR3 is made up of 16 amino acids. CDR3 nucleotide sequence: TGTGCCAGTAGTATAACAGGGGGCTCGTATGATTCACCCCTCCACTTT. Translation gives CASSITGGSYDSPLHF.

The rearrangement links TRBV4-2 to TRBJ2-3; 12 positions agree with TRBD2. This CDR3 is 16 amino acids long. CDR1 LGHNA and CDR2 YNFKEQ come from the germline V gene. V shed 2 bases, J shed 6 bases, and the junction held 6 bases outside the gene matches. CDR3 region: CASSQRLAGESDTQYF. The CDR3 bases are TGTGCCAGCAGCCAAAGACTAGCGGGAGAATCTGATACGCAGTATTTT.

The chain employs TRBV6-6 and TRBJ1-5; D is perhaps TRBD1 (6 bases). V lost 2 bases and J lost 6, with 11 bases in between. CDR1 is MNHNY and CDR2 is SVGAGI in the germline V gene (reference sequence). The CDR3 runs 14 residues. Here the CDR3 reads CASSYGGAAQPQHF. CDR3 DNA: TGTGCCAGCAGTTACGGGGGGGCGGCTCAGCCCCAGCATTTT.

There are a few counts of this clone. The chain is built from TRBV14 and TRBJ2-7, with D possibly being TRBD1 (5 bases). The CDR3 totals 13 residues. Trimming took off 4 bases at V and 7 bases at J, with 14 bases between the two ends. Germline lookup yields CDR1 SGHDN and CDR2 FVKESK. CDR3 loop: CASSRTQGAEQYF. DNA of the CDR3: TGTGCCAGCAGCCGCACCCAGGGTGCGGAGCAGTACTTC.

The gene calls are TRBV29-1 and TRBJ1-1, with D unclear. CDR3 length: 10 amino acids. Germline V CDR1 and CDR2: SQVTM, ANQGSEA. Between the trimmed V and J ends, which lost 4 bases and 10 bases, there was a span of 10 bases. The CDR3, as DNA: TGCAGCGTTGCCCGAACCGGAGCTTTCTTT. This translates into CSVARTGAFF.

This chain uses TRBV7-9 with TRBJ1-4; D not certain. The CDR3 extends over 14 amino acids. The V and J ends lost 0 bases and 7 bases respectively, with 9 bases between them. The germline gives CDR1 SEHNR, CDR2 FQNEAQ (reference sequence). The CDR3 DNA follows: TGTGCCAGCAGCTTAGCGACGGCGGTTGAAAAACTGTTTTTT. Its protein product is CASSLATAVEKLFF. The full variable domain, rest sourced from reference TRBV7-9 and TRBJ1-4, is DTGVSQNPRHKITKRGQNVTFRCDPISEHNRLYWYRQTLGQGPEFLTYFQNEAQLEKSRLLSDRFSAERPKGSFSTLEIQRTEQGDSAMYLCASSLATAVEKLFFGSGTQLSVL.

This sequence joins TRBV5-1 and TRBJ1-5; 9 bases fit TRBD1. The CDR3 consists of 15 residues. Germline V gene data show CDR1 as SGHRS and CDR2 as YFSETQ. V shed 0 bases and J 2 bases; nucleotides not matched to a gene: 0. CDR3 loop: CASSLGTGGNQPQHF. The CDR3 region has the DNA TGCGCCAGCAGCTTGGGGACAGGGGGCAATCAGCCCCAGCATTTT.

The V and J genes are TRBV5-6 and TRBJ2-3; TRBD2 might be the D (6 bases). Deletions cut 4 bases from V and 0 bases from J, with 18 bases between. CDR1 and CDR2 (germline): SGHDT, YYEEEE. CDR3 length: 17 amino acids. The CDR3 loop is CASSLGLSLTSTDTQYF. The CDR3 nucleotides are TGTGCCAGCAGCCTGGGACTGTCACTCACTAGCACAGATACGCAGTATTTT.

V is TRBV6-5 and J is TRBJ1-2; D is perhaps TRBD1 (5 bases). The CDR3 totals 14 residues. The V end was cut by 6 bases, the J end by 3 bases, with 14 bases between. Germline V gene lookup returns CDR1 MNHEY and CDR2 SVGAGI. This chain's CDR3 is CASSPAGGHYGYTF. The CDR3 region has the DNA TGTGCCAGCAGCCCCGCCGGGGGACACTATGGCTACACCTTC.

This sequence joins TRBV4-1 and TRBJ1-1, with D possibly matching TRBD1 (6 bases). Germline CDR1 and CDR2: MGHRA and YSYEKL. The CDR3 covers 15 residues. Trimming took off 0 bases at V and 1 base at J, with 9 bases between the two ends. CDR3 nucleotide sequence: TGCGCCAGCAGCCAAGAAGGGGGGGGGAACACTGAAGCTTTCTTT. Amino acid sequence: CASSQEGGGNTEAFF.

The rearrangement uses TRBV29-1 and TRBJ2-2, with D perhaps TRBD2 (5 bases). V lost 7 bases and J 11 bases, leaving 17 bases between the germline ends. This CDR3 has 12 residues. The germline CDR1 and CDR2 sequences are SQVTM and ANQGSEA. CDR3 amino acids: CSAPGGVGELFF. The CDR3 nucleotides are TGCAGCGCCCCCGGAGGTGTGGGCGAGCTGTTTTTT.

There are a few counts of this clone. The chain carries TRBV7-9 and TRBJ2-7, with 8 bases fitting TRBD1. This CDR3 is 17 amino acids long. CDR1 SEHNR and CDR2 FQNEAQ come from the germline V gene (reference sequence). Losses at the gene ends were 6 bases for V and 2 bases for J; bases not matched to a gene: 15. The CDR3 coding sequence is TGTGCCAGCAGGGGACAGGAAGGCTCTGGGGCTCCCTACGAGCAGTACTTC. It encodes CASRGQEGSGAPYEQYF.

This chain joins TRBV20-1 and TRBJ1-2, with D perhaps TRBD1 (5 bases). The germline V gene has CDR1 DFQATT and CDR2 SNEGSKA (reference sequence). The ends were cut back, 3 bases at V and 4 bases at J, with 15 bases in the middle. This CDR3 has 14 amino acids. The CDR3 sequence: CSASRDRQAYGYTF. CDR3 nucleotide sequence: TGCAGTGCTAGTCGAGACAGACAAGCCTATGGCTACACCTTC.